Listed below are T cell receptor beta chains from one sample, sequenced in a study of blood T cell repertoires in COVID-19. Using immunoSEQ multiplex PCR, the repertoire was profiled, and TCRdb retains in-frame clones only, with some absent. Among approximately 36,000 clones listed, over 80% were seen once. Sequencing used peripheral blood. All receptors come from a man in his fifties or sixties with active COVID-19. The CDR3 runs from the conserved cysteine through the conserved F or W. Fields, in order: clone size, D gene, J gene, V gene, CDR3 protein, CDR3 DNA. A D gene is named only where the DNA matches it firmly. The size entry is marked missing in some rows and otherwise reads once, few, many or a size class.

. | TRBD1 | TRBJ2-1 | TRBV7-9 | CASSLAYRGRNEQFF | TGTGCCAGCAGCTTAGCGTACAGGGGCCGGAATGAGCAGTTCTTC
. | TRBD2 | TRBJ2-5 | TRBV9 | CASSVAGGRSGLAGGGQETQYF | TGTGCCAGCAGCGTAGCTGGGGGGCGAAGCGGACTAGCGGGGGGCGGACAAGAGACCCAGTACTTC
. | . | TRBJ1-3 | TRBV5-1 | CASSLMGVSGNTIYF | TGCGCCAGCAGCTTGATGGGAGTCTCTGGAAACACCATATATTTT
. | . | TRBJ1-1 | TRBV11-2 | CASSWEVMNTEAFF | TGTGCCAGCTCCTGGGAGGTCATGAACACTGAAGCTTTCTTT
. | TRBD1 | TRBJ2-7 | TRBV6-5 | CASSPGQGLYEQYF | TGTGCCAGCAGCCCCGGACAGGGACTCTACGAGCAGTACTTC
. | TRBD1 | TRBJ1-2 | TRBV5-6 | CASSLWPGGDYGYTF | TGTGCCAGCAGCTTGTGGCCAGGGGGCGACTATGGCTACACCTTC
. | . | TRBJ1-3 | TRBV9 | CASSVASSSGNTIYF | TGTGCCAGCAGCGTAGCGTCGAGCTCTGGAAACACCATATATTTT
few | . | TRBJ1-4 | TRBV5-4 | CASSLEGNRATNEKLFF | TGTGCCAGCAGCTTGGAGGGAAACAGGGCAACTAATGAAAAACTGTTTTTT
. | . | TRBJ2-7 | TRBV5-4 | CASSLAGVYEQYF | TGTGCCAGCAGCTTGGCCGGAGTCTACGAGCAGTACTTC
few | TRBD1 | TRBJ2-1 | TRBV9 | CASSAGGSYNEQFF | TGTGCCAGCAGCGCAGGGGGCTCCTACAATGAGCAGTTCTTC
. | . | TRBJ2-5 | TRBV13 | CASSLRQNQETQYF | TGTGCCAGCAGCTTAAGACAGAACCAAGAGACCCAGTACTTC
. | . | TRBJ1-6 | TRBV6-5 | CASRRDTDNSPLHF | TGTGCCTCCAGGAGGGATACGGATAATTCACCCCTCCACTTT
. | TRBD2 | TRBJ2-7 | TRBV7-9 | CASSPGTSGGGREQYF | TGTGCCAGCAGCCCCGGGACTAGCGGGGGGGGCCGCGAGCAGTACTTC
. | TRBD1 | TRBJ1-6 | TRBV18 | CASSGPGGEVSPLHF | TGTGCCAGCTCAGGCCCAGGGGGCGAGGTTTCACCCCTCCACTTT
. | . | TRBJ2-7 | TRBV6-5 | CASKYDSWAYEQYF | TGTGCCAGCAAGTATGACTCGTGGGCCTACGAGCAGTACTTC
once | . | TRBJ2-2 | TRBV5-1 | CASSLARTGELFF | TGCGCCAGCAGCTTGGCCAGGACCGGGGAGCTGTTTTTT
. | . | TRBJ2-7 | TRBV9 | CASSEPGEQYF | TGTGCCAGCAGCGAACCGGGGGAGCAGTACTTC
. | TRBD1 | TRBJ1-1 | TRBV7-6 | CASSFGRQGRNTEAFF | TGTGCCAGCAGCTTTGGCCGACAGGGGCGGAACACTGAAGCTTTCTTT
once | TRBD1 | TRBJ1-1 | TRBV27 | CASSPQGASEAFF | TGTGCCAGCAGTCCTCAGGGGGCGTCTGAAGCTTTCTTT
few | . | TRBJ1-1 | TRBV5-1 | CASMALGGMNTEAFF | TGCGCCAGCATGGCCTTAGGAGGCATGAACACTGAAGCTTTCTTT
. | . | TRBJ1-1 | TRBV6-5 | CASRREAKNTEAFF | TGTGCCAGCAGGCGGGAGGCGAAGAACACTGAAGCTTTCTTT
. | . | TRBJ2-5 | TRBV14 | CASSQDLFGQGRETQYF | TGTGCCAGCAGCCAAGATCTTTTCGGGCAGGGGAGAGAGACCCAGTACTTC
. | . | TRBJ2-7 | TRBV7-9 | CASSPPGQTTYEQYF | TGTGCCAGCAGCCCTCCGGGACAAACCACCTACGAGCAGTACTTC
. | TRBD1 | TRBJ2-7 | TRBV2 | CASSDRGQGLREQYF | TGTGCCAGCAGTGATCGGGGACAGGGTTTAAGGGAGCAGTACTTC
. | TRBD1 | TRBJ1-2 | TRBV7-2 | CASSLAGQGHGTNYGYTF | TGTGCCAGCAGCTTAGCGGGACAGGGGCATGGGACTAACTATGGCTACACCTTC
. | . | TRBJ2-1 | TRBV11-2 | CASSLGSGGANEQFF | TGTGCCAGCAGCTTAGGCAGTGGGGGGGCCAATGAGCAGTTCTTC
. | . | TRBJ1-1 | TRBV29-1 | CSVLLVNRNTEAFF | TGCAGCGTGTTACTTGTGAATCGGAACACTGAAGCTTTCTTT
. | TRBD2 | TRBJ2-1 | TRBV6-5 | CASLLAAHYNEQFF | TGTGCCAGCCTACTAGCGGCCCACTACAATGAGCAGTTCTTC
. | TRBD2 | TRBJ2-5 | TRBV6-5 | CASRSRGGRETQYF | TGTGCCAGCAGGAGCCGGGGAGGGCGGGAGACCCAGTACTTC
. | . | TRBJ2-5 | TRBV28 | CASTPQWQETQYF | TGTGCCAGCACCCCTCAGTGGCAAGAGACCCAGTACTTC
. | TRBD2 | TRBJ2-1 | TRBV11-2 | CASSLAGGPDEQFF | TGTGCCAGCAGCTTGGCGGGGGGGCCCGATGAGCAGTTCTTC
. | TRBD1 | TRBJ1-2 | TRBV2 | CAKNRGLGYGYTF | TGTGCCAAAAACAGGGGGCTGGGCTATGGCTACACCTTC
. | . | TRBJ1-6 | TRBV9 | CASSVGGLNSPLHF | TGTGCCAGCAGCGTAGGCGGACTTAATTCACCCCTCCACTTT
. | . | TRBJ1-2 | TRBV5-1 | CASSAIETAYGYTF | TGCGCCAGCAGCGCCATCGAGACAGCCTATGGCTACACCTTC
. | . | TRBJ2-1 | TRBV5-1 | CASSVQQDREQFF | TGCGCCAGCAGCGTGCAACAGGACCGAGAGCAGTTCTTC
medium-sized | TRBD1 | TRBJ1-5 | TRBV6-6 | CASSQGGDSNQPQHF | TGTGCCAGCAGCCAGGGGGGAGACAGCAATCAGCCCCAGCATTTT
few | TRBD1 | TRBJ1-5 | TRBV19 | CASAGTGGNQPQHF | TGTGCCAGTGCCGGGACAGGGGGCAATCAGCCCCAGCATTTT
. | TRBD2 | TRBJ2-1 | TRBV6-5 | CASSYSAGAEQFF | TGTGCCAGCAGTTACTCAGCGGGGGCTGAGCAGTTCTTC
. | . | TRBJ2-1 | TRBV21-1 | CASTAGGGWNEQFF | TGTGCCAGCACGGCAGGGGGCGGTTGGAATGAGCAGTTCTTC
. | TRBD2 | TRBJ2-2 | TRBV27 | CASSPRLAGGPRPGELFF | TGTGCCAGCAGTCCCCGACTAGCGGGGGGCCCTCGCCCCGGGGAGCTGTTTTTT
. | . | TRBJ2-7 | TRBV15 | CATSVSRTFYEQYF | TGTGCCACCAGCGTCTCTAGGACATTCTACGAGCAGTACTTC
. | . | TRBJ1-1 | TRBV6-5 | CASSPWGTKNTEAFF | TGTGCCAGCAGTCCCTGGGGGACTAAGAACACTGAAGCTTTCTTT
. | TRBD1 | TRBJ2-1 | TRBV25-1 | CASSASGTGNHEQFF | TGTGCCAGCAGTGCCTCCGGGACAGGGAATCATGAGCAGTTCTTC
once | . | TRBJ1-1 | TRBV5-6 | CASSFIGRPGAFF | TGTGCCAGCAGCTTTATAGGCCGGCCAGGTGCTTTCTTT
. | TRBD2 | TRBJ2-7 | TRBV6-5 | CASSYLGLAGDYEQYF | TGTGCCAGCAGTTACTTAGGACTAGCGGGGGATTACGAGCAGTACTTC
. | TRBD1 | TRBJ1-2 | TRBV5-6 | CASSLGQGNLYGYTF | TGTGCCAGCAGCTTGGGACAGGGGAATTTATATGGCTACACCTTC
. | TRBD2 | TRBJ2-1 | TRBV6-2/TRBV6-3 | CASSLLAGGPNEQFF | TGTGCCAGCAGCCTACTAGCGGGGGGGCCGAATGAGCAGTTCTTC
. | TRBD1 | TRBJ1-2 | TRBV7-8 | CASSRQGSAGYTF | TGTGCCAGCAGTAGACAGGGTTCGGCGGGCTACACCTTC
. | . | TRBJ1-1 | TRBV11-2 | CASSLGRSGGFAEAFF | TGTGCCAGCAGCTTAGGCCGCTCTGGCGGTTTCGCTGAAGCTTTCTTT
once | . | TRBJ1-1 | TRBV19 | CASSPDRAFVGTEAFF | TGTGCCAGTAGTCCGGACAGAGCTTTCGTTGGCACTGAAGCTTTCTTT
. | . | TRBJ2-7 | TRBV6-2/TRBV6-3 | CASSLFNAGSYEQYF | TGTGCCAGCAGTCTTTTTAACGCCGGCTCCTACGAGCAGTACTTC
. | . | TRBJ2-7 | TRBV28 | CASSSLAGVRPSYEQYF | TGTGCCAGCAGTTCTCTTGCCGGGGTCCGCCCGTCCTACGAGCAGTACTTC
. | TRBD1 | TRBJ2-3 | TRBV7-7 | CASSLQGASTDTQYF | TGTGCCAGCAGCTTACAGGGGGCTAGCACAGATACGCAGTATTTT
. | TRBD1 | TRBJ2-5 | TRBV15 | CATSRDPLTLGQVIVETQYF | TGTGCCACCAGCAGAGATCCGCTGACACTGGGACAGGTTATTGTAGAGACCCAGTACTTC
. | TRBD1 | TRBJ2-7 | TRBV9 | CASSVAGLTGYEQYF | TGTGCCAGCAGCGTGGCCGGCTTGACAGGGTACGAGCAGTACTTC